A selection of T cell receptor beta chains follows, all from one sample in a study of T-cell memory formation after mild COVID-19. TCRdb passed the 5' RACE reads through MiXCR, listing each CDR3 protein once. The table has tens of thousands of distinct CDR3 sequences, roughly 13% seen once. The sequencing sample was made of PBMCs or a T cell subset sorted from them (not recorded which). These receptors were taken from a man aged 18-30 years who had mild COVID-19 (a few samples of this study predate the infection). Cell type and time point are not known. Both conserved end residues are part of each CDR3. D genes are given only for firm matches. Clone size is given for some rows only: seen once, a few or many times, or a class if the clone is expanded.

TRBJ2-2 | TRBD1 | . | TRBV27 | TGTGCCAGCGGACAGGGGACGGGTGGGGAGCTGTTTTTT | CASGQGTGGELFF
TRBJ2-1 | TRBD2 | few | TRBV12-3/TRBV12-4 | TGTGCCAGCAGTTCTTATCTAGCGGGGGGCGGTTACAATGAGCAGTTCTTC | CASSSYLAGGGYNEQFF
TRBJ2-7 | . | . | TRBV3-1 | TGTGCCAGCAGCCAACGCTCTCAGGGAAATGACGAGCAGTACTTC | CASSQRSQGNDEQYF
TRBJ1-2 | TRBD1 | . | TRBV6-5 | TGTGCCAGCAGTTACTCTGGGACAGGGCCCCGAGATGGCTACACCTTC | CASSYSGTGPRDGYTF
TRBJ2-5 | TRBD1 | . | TRBV15 | TGTGCCACCAGCGGGCAGGGGGCGCGGAAGACCCAGTACTTC | CATSGQGARKTQYF
TRBJ2-2 | TRBD2 | . | TRBV12-3/TRBV12-4 | TGTGCCAGCAGTATAGCGGGTCCCTTATCCGGGGAGCTGTTTTTT | CASSIAGPLSGELFF
TRBJ2-3 | . | few | TRBV29-1 | TGCAGCGTTGGGGCCACGAGCACAGATACGCAGTATTTT | CSVGATSTDTQYF
TRBJ2-3 | . | . | TRBV7-8 | TGTGCCAGCAGCTTAGCACTATTCACAGATACGCAGTATTTT | CASSLALFTDTQYF
TRBJ1-1 | . | . | TRBV4-1 | TGCGCCAGCAGCCAAGCCCCACCCTGGTCGGGTCCCGAAGCTTTCTTT | CASSQAPPWSGPEAFF
TRBJ2-1 | . | few | TRBV27 | TGTGCCAGCAGTTTATCGGGAACCAACAATGAGCAGTTCTTC | CASSLSGTNNEQFF
TRBJ2-3 | TRBD2 | many | TRBV7-2 | TGTGCCACTAAAAGACTAGCGGGGGACAAGGATACGCAGTATTTT | CATKRLAGDKDTQYF
TRBJ2-5 | . | . | TRBV5-1 | TGCGCCAGCAGCCGGGACGGGGGCGAGACCCAGTACTTC | CASSRDGGETQYF
TRBJ2-1 | . | few | TRBV4-1 | TGCGCCAGCAGCCAAATCGAGGCCCGACAGGACAATGAGCAGTTCTTC | CASSQIEARQDNEQFF
TRBJ1-1 | . | . | TRBV4-3 | TGCGCCAGCAGCCAAGGCGGTGAAGCTTTCTTT | CASSQGGEAFF
TRBJ1-5 | TRBD1 | . | TRBV4-1 | TGCGCCAGCAGCCAAGCCGGGCAGGGGGTGTATCAGCCCCAGCATTTT | CASSQAGQGVYQPQHF
TRBJ2-1 | TRBD2 | . | TRBV27 | TGTACGGGGGGGCCAACCTACAATGAGCAGTTCTTC | CTGGPTYNEQFF
TRBJ2-5 | TRBD2 | . | TRBV5-1 | TGCGCCAGCAGCTTGGATTCTCTAGCGGGGGCCCAAGAGACCCAGTACTTC | CASSLDSLAGAQETQYF
TRBJ1-1 | . | few | TRBV10-2 | TGCGCCAGCAGTGAAGCATCCCTGAACACTGAAGCTTTCTTT | CASSEASLNTEAFF
TRBJ2-6 | TRBD1 | few | TRBV7-9 | TGTGCCAGCAGCTCAACCTTACAGGGGGCACGTGGGGCCAACGTCCTGACTTTC | CASSSTLQGARGANVLTF
TRBJ1-5 | . | few | TRBV6-5 | TGTGCCAGCAGCCCTTTCGCAGGGGCCGGTCAGCCCCAGCATTTT | CASSPFAGAGQPQHF
TRBJ1-6 | . | few | TRBV5-1 | TGCGCCAGCACCCTCCTCCGGGGGTCTTCACCCCTCCACTTT | CASTLLRGSSPLHF
TRBJ1-5 | . | . | TRBV7-9 | TGTGCCAGCAGCTTAGGGTCGCAGCCCCAGCATTTT | CASSLGSQPQHF
TRBJ2-5 | TRBD2 | few | TRBV7-2 | TGTGCCAGCAGCTCCGGGACTAGCGGCGTTGAGACCCAGTACTTC | CASSSGTSGVETQYF
TRBJ2-1 | . | many | TRBV4-3 | TGCGCCAGCAGCCCCGGTTCTAGCTCCTACAATGAGCAGTTCTTC | CASSPGSSSYNEQFF
TRBJ2-7 | TRBD1 | few | TRBV20-1 | TGCAGTGCTACCGAGACAGGGGCCTCCTACGAGCAGTACTTC | CSATETGASYEQYF
TRBJ2-2 | . | . | TRBV6-5 | TGTGCCAGCAGCCGACTAGCGAACACCGGGGAGCTGTTTTTT | CASSRLANTGELFF
TRBJ1-2 | . | many | TRBV5-1 | TGCGCCAGCAGCTTGACAGGGCCCTATGGCTACACCTTC | CASSLTGPYGYTF
TRBJ1-6 | . | once | TRBV29-1 | TGCAGCGCCTGGGAAAGTCCGGGTTCACCCCTCCACTTT | CSAWESPGSPLHF
TRBJ1-5 | . | . | TRBV28 | TGTGCCAGCAGTCCGCTCCTGGGGGGGATAGCCCAGCCCCAGCATTTT | CASSPLLGGIAQPQHF
TRBJ1-2 | TRBD1 | few | TRBV7-9 | TGTGCCAGCACCCCTACGCGGGACAGGGGGCTTGGCTACACCTTC | CASTPTRDRGLGYTF
TRBJ2-1 | . | few | TRBV7-6 | TGTGCCAGCAGCTTAACGGTCTGGGGACTTGACAAGAATGAGCAGTTCTTC | CASSLTVWGLDKNEQFF
TRBJ2-5 | TRBD2 | many | TRBV6-4 | TGTGCCAGCAGCGAGACTAGCGAAGAGACCCAGTACTTC | CASSETSEETQYF
TRBJ1-2 | . | few | TRBV4-1 | TGCGCCAGCAGCCAAGATCTGAGGGTCAGAAACTATGGCTACACCTTC | CASSQDLRVRNYGYTF
TRBJ2-7 | . | . | TRBV7-9 | TGTGCCAGCAGCTTAGAGGGAGCGGACAGCTACGAGCAGTACTTC | CASSLEGADSYEQYF
TRBJ2-3 | TRBD2 | . | TRBV20-1 | TGCAGTGCTAGATCCGCTCCCGGGACTAGCCGTACGCAGTATTTT | CSARSAPGTSRTQYF
TRBJ2-3 | TRBD1 | few | TRBV19 | TGTGCCAGTGGGGTCGGACAGGGGGTGGCAGATACGCAGTATTTT | CASGVGQGVADTQYF
TRBJ2-3 | TRBD2 | . | TRBV29-1 | TGCAGCGGGGGACTAGCGGGGGAAGGTCGTACGCAGTATTTT | CSGGLAGEGRTQYF
TRBJ2-3 | TRBD2 | few | TRBV10-3 | TGTGCCATCAGTGACCTTAGCGGGGGATCAGATACGCAGTATTTT | CAISDLSGGSDTQYF
TRBJ1-2 | . | few | TRBV7-9 | TGTGCCAGCAGCTACGGGACGGGCCATGGCTACACCTTC | CASSYGTGHGYTF
TRBJ2-1 | TRBD1 | . | TRBV5-5 | TGTGCCAGCAGCGTATACACAGGGGCCTACTACAATGAGCAGTTCTTC | CASSVYTGAYYNEQFF
TRBJ1-2 | TRBD1 | . | TRBV27 | TGTGCCAGCGGCTCTTTACAGGGGCCGTCTAACTATGGCTACACCTTC | CASGSLQGPSNYGYTF
TRBJ1-1 | . | few | TRBV19 | TGTGCCAGTAGTATGGCCGGATTGGGAGGCACTGAAGCTTTCTTT | CASSMAGLGGTEAFF
TRBJ2-3 | . | many | TRBV7-7 | TGTGCCAGCAGCCAGGACAGTATCACAGATACGCAGTATTTT | CASSQDSITDTQYF
TRBJ2-5 | . | . | TRBV25-1 | TGTGCCAGCACTACGTACGATTCGGGGCGCTTTACGGAGACCCAGTACTTC | CASTTYDSGRFTETQYF
TRBJ2-2 | . | few | TRBV11-3 | TGTGCCAGCAGCCCCTGGGCGCAGGCGAACACCGGGGAGCTGTTTTTT | CASSPWAQANTGELFF
TRBJ2-5 | . | . | TRBV28 | TGTGCCAGCAGTTTATTGTCGGGGTCGACCCAGTACTTC | CASSLLSGSTQYF
TRBJ1-1 | . | few | TRBV30 | TGTGCCTGGAGTTGGGACATTGAAGCTTTCTTT | CAWSWDIEAFF